This T cell receptor (beta chain) was recovered during a study of T cell changes during pregnancy in multiple sclerosis. Libraries were prepared by immunoSEQ multiplex PCR; TCRdb keeps only in-frame clonotypes and omits some of them. Of 100,000 to 140,000 clones listed, about 90% are singletons. The ends were cut back, 8 bases at V and 4 bases at J, with 14 bases in the middle. This CDR3 is 13 amino acids long. The germline CDR1 and CDR2 sequences are MNHEY and SMNVEV (reference sequence). The chain carries TRBV27 and TRBJ1-2; D uncertain. The specimen comprised peripheral blood, sampled in the third trimester of pregnancy. The clonotype originates from a female donor in good health, enrolled as a control in a pregnancy study. The CDR3 region is CASSGGAIYGYTF. CDR3 bases: TGTGCCAGCTCCGGTGGAGCTATCTATGGCTACACCTTC.